The clone carrying this TCR beta chain appeared a few times. Germline lookup yields CDR1 SGHTA and CDR2 FQGNSA. The CDR3 length is 15 residues. V lost 4 bases, J lost 2 bases, and 12 bases lay in between. The sample originates from a study of blood T cell repertoires in COVID-19. The assay was immunoSEQ multiplex PCR, and TCRdb's table has in-frame clones only and misses some. The sample has hundreds of thousands of clones, approximately 86% seen once. Source material: PBMCs or T cells enriched from blood (not recorded which). V is TRBV7-2 and J is TRBJ1-3; D unclear. The sequence came from a woman aged 60-70 years who had recovered from COVID-19. The CDR3 region has the DNA TGTGCCAGCAGCTCCGTCCCCGGGACTGGAAACACCATATATTTT. Its translation is CASSSVPGTGNTIYF.